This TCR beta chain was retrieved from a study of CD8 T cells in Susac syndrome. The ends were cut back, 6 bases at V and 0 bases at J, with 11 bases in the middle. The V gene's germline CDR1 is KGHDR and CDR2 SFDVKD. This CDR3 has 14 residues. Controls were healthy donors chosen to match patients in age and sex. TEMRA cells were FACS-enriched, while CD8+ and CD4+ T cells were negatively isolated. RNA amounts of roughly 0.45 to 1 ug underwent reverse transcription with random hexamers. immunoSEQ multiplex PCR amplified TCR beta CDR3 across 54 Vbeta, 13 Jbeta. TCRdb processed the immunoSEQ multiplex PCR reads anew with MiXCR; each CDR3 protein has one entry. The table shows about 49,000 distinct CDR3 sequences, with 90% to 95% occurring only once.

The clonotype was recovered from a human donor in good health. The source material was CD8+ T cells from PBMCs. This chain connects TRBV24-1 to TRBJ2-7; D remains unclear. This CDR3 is CATSTGPYSYEQYF. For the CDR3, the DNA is TGTGCCACCAGTACCGGGCCCTACTCCTACGAGCAGTACTTC.